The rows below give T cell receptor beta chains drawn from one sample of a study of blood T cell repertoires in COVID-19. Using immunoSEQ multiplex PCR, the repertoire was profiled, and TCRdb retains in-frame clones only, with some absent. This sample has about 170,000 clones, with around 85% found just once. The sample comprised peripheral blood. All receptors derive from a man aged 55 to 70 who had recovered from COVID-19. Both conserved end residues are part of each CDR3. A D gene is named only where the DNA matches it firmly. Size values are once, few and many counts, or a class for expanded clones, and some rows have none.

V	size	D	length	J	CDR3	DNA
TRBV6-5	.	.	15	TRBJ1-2	CASSYSGEALYGYTF	TGTGCCAGCAGTTACTCGGGGGAGGCCCTCTATGGCTACACCTTC
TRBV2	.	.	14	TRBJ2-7	CASKAGSGSYEQYF	TGTGCCAGCAAGGCGGGGTCAGGGTCCTACGAGCAGTACTTC
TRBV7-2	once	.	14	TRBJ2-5	CASSLPGKQETQYF	TGTGCCAGCAGCTTACCGGGAAAACAAGAGACCCAGTACTTC
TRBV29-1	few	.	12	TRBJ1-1	CSVAEEYTEAFF	TGCAGCGTTGCCGAGGAGTACACTGAAGCTTTCTTT
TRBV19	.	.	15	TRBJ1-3	CASRIAGLSGNTIYF	TGTGCCAGTAGGATTGCAGGACTTTCTGGAAACACCATATATTTT
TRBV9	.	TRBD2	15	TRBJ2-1	CASSAGGLSANEQFF	TGTGCCAGCAGCGCGGGAGGATTAAGTGCGAATGAGCAGTTCTTC
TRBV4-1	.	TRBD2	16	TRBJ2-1	CASSQDRLAGTNEQFF	TGCGCCAGCAGCCAAGACCGACTAGCGGGGACCAATGAGCAGTTCTTC
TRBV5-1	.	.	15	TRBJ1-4	CASSVEQGLNEKLFF	TGCGCCAGCAGTGTGGAACAGGGCCTAAATGAAAAACTGTTTTTT
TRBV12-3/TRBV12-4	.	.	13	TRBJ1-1	CASSPYMNTEAFF	TGTGCCAGCAGTCCCTATATGAACACTGAAGCTTTCTTT
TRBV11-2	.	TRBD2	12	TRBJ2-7	CATSGAGYEQYF	TGTGCCACCAGCGGGGCGGGATACGAGCAGTACTTC
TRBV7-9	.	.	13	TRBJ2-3	CASSLARQRSQYF	TGTGCCAGCAGCTTAGCGCGACAGAGGTCGCAGTATTTT
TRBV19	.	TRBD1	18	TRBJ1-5	CASSSTGGVPYSNQPQHF	TGTGCCAGTAGTTCCACAGGGGGGGTTCCTTATAGCAATCAGCCCCAGCATTTT
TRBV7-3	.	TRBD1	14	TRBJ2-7	CASSLTGGAYEQYF	TGTGCCAGCAGCTTGACAGGGGGGGCCTACGAGCAGTACTTC
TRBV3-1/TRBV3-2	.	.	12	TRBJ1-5	CASSHGGGPQHF	TGTGCCAGCAGCCACGGCGGCGGGCCCCAGCATTTT
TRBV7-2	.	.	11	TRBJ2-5	CASSPKETQYF	TGTGCCAGCAGCCCTAAAGAGACCCAGTACTTC
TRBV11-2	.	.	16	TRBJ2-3	CASSLRQDASTDTQYF	TGTGCCAGCAGCTTAAGACAGGACGCTAGCACAGATACGCAGTATTTT
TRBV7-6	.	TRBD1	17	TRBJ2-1	CASSSSTRTGGGNEQFF	TGTGCCAGCAGCTCCAGTACCAGGACAGGGGGCGGCAATGAGCAGTTCTTC
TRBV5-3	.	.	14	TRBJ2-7	CARPGDGGGDEQYF	TGTGCCAGACCCGGAGATGGGGGGGGCGACGAGCAGTACTTC
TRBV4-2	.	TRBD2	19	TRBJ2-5	CASSHPQASGGPLQETQYF	TGTGCCAGCAGCCATCCCCAGGCTAGCGGGGGGCCCCTCCAAGAGACCCAGTACTTC
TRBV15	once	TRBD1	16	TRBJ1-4	CATSRDGHRGDEKLFF	TGTGCCACCAGTAGAGATGGACACAGGGGTGATGAAAAACTGTTTTTT
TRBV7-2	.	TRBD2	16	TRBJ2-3	CASSLGLAAGTDTQYF	TGTGCCAGCAGCTTAGGCCTAGCGGCCGGCACAGATACGCAGTATTTT
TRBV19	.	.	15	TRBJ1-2	CASRGRGAISYGYTF	TGTGCCAGTAGAGGACGGGGGGCAATTAGCTATGGCTACACCTTC